The 29 T cell receptor beta chains presented below share a single source sample, sequenced in a study of T cells after yellow fever vaccination. Each CDR3 protein gets one entry after TCRdb re-called the 5' RACE reads with MiXCR. The data hold about 340,000 distinct CDR3 sequences, with 3% to 4.5% observed a single time. This specimen consisted of PBMCs, obtained 5 days after the yellow fever booster vaccination. The source is a man younger than 35 who received the YFV17D yellow fever vaccine.

V is TRBV5-1 and J is TRBJ1-2, with a possible D match to TRBD1 (5 bases). V lost 1 base to trimming and J lost 8 bases, with 18 bases between them. Germline V gene data show CDR1 as SGHRS and CDR2 as YFSETQ. This CDR3 has 15 amino acids. The CDR3 DNA follows: TGCGCCAGCAGCTTGTCGGCCGACAGCCTATCCGGCTACACCTTC. This codes for CASSLSADSLSGYTF.

This clonotype showed up just a few times. The chain is built from TRBV11-3 and TRBJ2-7; TRBD2 agrees at 14 bases. Germline assignment: CDR1 SGHNT and CDR2 YENEEA. Trimming took 7 bases from V and 0 from J; bases not matched to a gene: 5. The CDR3 contains 16 residues. The CDR3 spells CASTRTSGGCSYEQYV. The CDR3 nucleotides are TGTGCCAGCACACGGACTAGCGGGGGGTGCTCCTACGAGCAGTACGTC.

This clonotype was recorded at least ten times. The rearrangement links TRBV5-4 to TRBJ2-1; 11 nucleotides match TRBD2. With V trimmed by 4 bases and J by 4 bases, 1 base remained unmatched. Germline values: CDR1 SGHNT, CDR2 YYREEE (reference sequence). The CDR3 extends over 14 amino acids. The CDR3 nucleotides read TGTGCCAGCAGCCCTAGCGGGGGGTACAATGAGCAGTTCTTC. Amino acids: CASSPSGGYNEQFF.

The V gene is TRBV6-2 or TRBV6-3, the J gene TRBJ2-1; D possibly corresponds to TRBD1 (6 bases). The CDR3 is 14 amino acids. Trimming removed 6 bases at V and 12 bases at J, with 21 bases between. CDR1 is MNHEY, CDR2 SVGEGT, per germline. In DNA, the CDR3 is TGTGCCAGCAGCCGACAGGATCCCTGGACAGTGCAGTTCTTC. Translating it yields CASSRQDPWTVQFF.

This clonotype was counted a few times. The chain uses TRBV12-5 and TRBJ2-7, with TRBD1 matching 9 bases. Germline CDR1 LGHNT, CDR2 FRNRAP. The length of the CDR3 is 17 residues. Germline trimming cut 1 base from V and 3 bases from J; bases unmatched to any gene: 10. The CDR3 sequence is CASGLELTGQGLYEQYV. The CDR3 DNA reads as TGTGCTAGTGGTTTGGAGCTAACGGGACAGGGCCTCTACGAGCAGTACGTC.

J is TRBJ2-1 and V is TRBV5-4; 9 bases fit TRBD1. The CDR3 covers 17 residues. V lost 0 bases to trimming and J lost 9 bases; unmatched junction nucleotides: 13. Germline CDR1 is SGHNT and CDR2 is YYREEE (reference sequence). CDR3 bases: TGTGCCAGCAGCTTGGCCAAGACAGGGGGGCCATTTGGTGAGCAGTTCTTC. It yields the protein CASSLAKTGGPFGEQFF.

This clonotype came up a few times. V and J are TRBV6-5 and TRBJ2-7; possible D gene TRBD1, 6 bases. V gave up 8 bases and J gave up 9 bases, with 17 bases separating them. The germline V gene encodes CDR1 MNHEY and CDR2 SVGAGI. The CDR3 covers 12 residues. The CDR3 bases are TGTGCCAGCTCGGGACAAACTAAAGGGCAGTACTTC. Translating gives CASSGQTKGQYF.

This clonotype was recorded many times. V is TRBV12-3 or TRBV12-4 and J is TRBJ2-5; TRBD1 matches at 7 bases. After removal of 6 bases from V and 2 bases from J, the junction contained 6 bases not matched to a gene. The CDR3 spans 14 residues. The CDR3 region has the DNA TGTGCCAGCAGCACACTGGACAGGCAAGAGACCCAGTACTTC. Its translation: CASSTLDRQETQYF.

This clonotype appeared many times. The chain has TRBV12-3 or TRBV12-4 and TRBJ1-1; D gene unclear. Deletions cut 8 bases from V and 2 bases from J, with 12 bases between. CDR3 length: 13 residues. The CDR3 coding sequence is TGTGCCAGCGCATCGACGTATAACACTGAAGCTTTCTTT. Its translation is CASASTYNTEAFF.

This clonotype showed up many times. This chain connects TRBV19 to TRBJ2-2; D call uncertain. The germline V and J ends were trimmed by 7 bases and 0 bases, with 6 bases remaining between them. Germline CDR1 is LNHDA and CDR2 is SQIVND (reference sequence). The CDR3 consists of 13 residues. The CDR3 nucleotides read TGTGCCAGTACGTTAGCGAACACCGGGGAGCTGTTTTTT. This encodes CASTLANTGELFF. Looking up the rest from reference TRBV19 and TRBJ2-2 gives the full variable domain: DGGITQSPKYLFRKEGQNVTLSCEQNLNHDAMYWYRQDPGQGLRLIYYSQIVNDFQKGDIAEGYSVSREKKESFPLTVTSAQKNPTAFYLCASTLANTGELFFGEGSRLTVL.

This clonotype appeared a few times. The chain links TRBV10-3 to TRBJ2-7; D unresolved. The CDR3 length is 15 residues. Trimming took 0 bases from V and 5 from J, leaving 14 bases between them. Per the germline V gene, CDR1 is ENHRY and CDR2 is SYGVKD. CDR3 bases: TGTGCCATCAGTGAGTCGCATATGGGAACGAACGAGCAGTACGTC. This encodes CAISESHMGTNEQYV.

In its sample, this clonotype was seen a few times. The chain is built from TRBV5-5 and TRBJ1-1, with a tentative D call TRBD1 (5 bases). V was clipped by 4 bases and J by 1 base, with 14 bases between them. Germline V gene lookup returns CDR1 SGHKS and CDR2 YYEKEE (reference sequence). The CDR3 totals 15 residues. CDR3 sequence: CASSPTGPRNTEAFF. The CDR3 DNA sequence: TGTGCCAGCAGCCCGACGGGACCGCGGAACACTGAAGCTTTCTTT.

The genes are TRBV4-1 and TRBJ2-1; D possibly corresponds to TRBD1 (6 bases). V was trimmed by 0 bases and J by 8 bases, leaving 17 bases between them. The CDR3 totals 16 residues. Germline-derived CDR1 and CDR2 are MGHRA and YSYEKL. The CDR3 loop reads CASSQDAHDRSDEQFF. CDR3 sequence (DNA): TGCGCCAGCAGCCAAGACGCCCATGACAGGTCTGATGAGCAGTTCTTC.

This clonotype was recorded many times. This chain links TRBV20-1 with TRBJ2-3, with a possible D match to TRBD2 (6 bases). Looked up from germline, CDR1 is DFQATT and CDR2 is SNEGSKA (reference sequence). The CDR3 runs 15 residues. V lost 0 bases and J lost 1, with 11 bases in between. DNA for the CDR3: TGCAGTGCTAGAGATGAGGGGAGGCGCACAGATACGCAGTATTTT. Its translation is CSARDEGRRTDTQYF.

This clonotype was observed a few times. The V gene is TRBV5-6, the J gene TRBJ1-4, with D hard to call. The CDR3 has 13 residues. CDR1 SGHDT and CDR2 YYEEEE come from the germline V gene. V was shortened by 1 base and J by 10 bases, with 11 bases between the two germline ends. The CDR3 DNA follows: TGTGCCAGCAGCTTGAGGGAGGCCGGAAAACTGTTTTTT. This gives the protein CASSLREAGKLFF.

The table lists this clonotype with a few counts. CDR3: CASSLEVGEYQPQHF. CDR3 nucleotides: TGTGCCAGCAGCTTAGAAGTAGGCGAGTATCAGCCCCAGCATTTT. The V call is TRBV7-2, the J call TRBJ1-5; D unresolved. In germline, CDR1 is SGHTA, CDR2 FQGNSA. This CDR3 contains 15 residues. Between the trimmed V and J ends, which lost 1 base and 5 bases, there was a span of 12 bases.

The rearrangement uses TRBV6-1 and TRBJ1-5, with a tentative D call TRBD1 (6 bases). The length of the CDR3 is 13 residues. The germline CDR1 and CDR2 sequences are MNHNS and SASEGT. V lost 8 bases to trimming and J lost 0 bases, with 8 bases between them. CDR3: CASGQHSNQPQHF. The CDR3, as DNA: TGTGCCAGCGGACAGCATAGCAATCAGCCCCAGCATTTT.

J is TRBJ2-7 and V is TRBV6-5; D unresolved. The V end lost 6 bases, the J end lost 3 bases, and 12 bases lay between the germline ends. The germline gives CDR1 MNHEY, CDR2 SVGAGI. This CDR3 is 13 amino acids long. For the CDR3, the DNA is TGTGCCAGCAGCTGGACGGTGAACTACGAGCAGTACTTC. Protein: CASSWTVNYEQYF.

This clonotype occurred many times. The chain uses TRBV7-2 and TRBJ2-5, with TRBD1 matching 7 bases. V shed 5 bases, J shed 2 bases, and the junction held 8 bases outside the gene matches. The CDR3 has 15 residues. Germline CDR1 reads SGHTA; CDR2 reads FQGNSA. The CDR3 region has the DNA TGTGCCAGCAGCGGAGCGAGGACAGGACAAGAGACCCAGTACTTC. Translated: CASSGARTGQETQYF.

The table lists this clonotype with a few counts. The genes are TRBV28 and TRBJ1-4; D unresolved. With 4 bases removed from V and 3 bases from J, the gap between germline ends came to 12 bases. CDR3 length equals 15 residues. Germline CDR1 reads MDHEN; CDR2 reads SYDVKM. The CDR3 coding sequence is TGTGCCAGCAGTTCGTGGAGTCCAGCTAATGAAAAACTGTTTTTT. It translates to CASSSWSPANEKLFF. The full variable domain, in which reference TRBV28 and TRBJ1-4 provide the parts outside the CDR3, is DVKVTQSSRYLVKRTGEKVFLECVQDMDHENMFWYRQDPGLGLRLIYFSYDVKMKEKGDIPEGYSVSREKKERFSLILESASTNQTSMYLCASSSWSPANEKLFFGSGTQLSVL.

This chain joins TRBV6-5 and TRBJ2-2; weak D call: TRBD2 (5 bases). The germline CDR1 and CDR2 sequences are MNHEY and SVGAGI. The V end was cut by 4 bases, the J end by 5 bases, with 14 bases between. The CDR3 has 15 residues. The CDR3 DNA reads TGTGCCAGCAGTTCCCGCGCTAGCCGTACCGGGGAGCTGTTTTTT. Amino acids: CASSSRASRTGELFF.

The chain couples TRBV7-2 to TRBJ2-3, with 11 bases fitting TRBD2. With V trimmed by 2 bases and J by 5 bases, 15 bases remained unmatched. In germline, CDR1 is SGHTA, CDR2 FQGNSA. This CDR3 region has 19 residues. The CDR3 region has the DNA TGTGCCAGCAGCTTAAGCGGGCTAGCGGGGGGCGGCCCCATAGATACGCAGTATTTT. Its translation is CASSLSGLAGGGPIDTQYF.

V usage is TRBV6-2 or TRBV6-3 and J usage is TRBJ2-7, with D possibly called TRBD1 or TRBD2 (5 bases each). Trimming took off 5 bases at V and 6 bases at J, with 17 bases between the two ends. This CDR3 has 14 residues. CDR1 MNHEY and CDR2 SVGEGT come from the germline V gene. The CDR3, as DNA: TGTGCCAGCAGTGAGCCGGGACGGATCTCCGAGCAGTACGTC. This encodes CASSEPGRISEQYV.

The V call is TRBV6-1, the J call TRBJ1-5; D ambiguous. The CDR3 consists of 17 residues. V was pared by 6 bases and J by 0 bases, with 18 bases between. Germline CDR1 and CDR2: MNHNS and SASEGT. The CDR3 is CASRGLTPPYSNQPQHF. In DNA form, the CDR3 reads TGTGCCAGCAGGGGTCTCACCCCCCCATATAGCAATCAGCCCCAGCATTTT.

The table lists this clonotype with many counts. The DNA for the CDR3 is TGCGCCAGCAGCAAAAGACAGGGGGCGTACAATGAGCAGTTCTTC. This codes for CASSKRQGAYNEQFF. The chain joins TRBV5-1 to TRBJ2-1; 10 nucleotides agree with TRBD1. The CDR3 is 15 amino acids. The ends lost 4 bases at V and 4 bases at J; junction bases unmatched: 5. Looked up from germline, CDR1 is SGHRS and CDR2 is YFSETQ.

The genes are TRBV7-2 and TRBJ2-3, with 11 bases fitting TRBD2. This CDR3 has 17 residues. V was clipped by 0 bases and J by 2 bases; unmatched bases: 4. Germline V gives CDR1 SGHTA, CDR2 FQGNSA. CDR3 DNA: TGTGCCAGCAGCTTAGCCACTAGCGGGGGACTCACAGATACGCAGTATTTT. Residues: CASSLATSGGLTDTQYF.

The rearrangement joins TRBV9 to TRBJ2-5; possible D gene TRBD2, 6 bases. This CDR3 comprises 13 residues. Trimming pared 3 bases from V and 5 bases from J, leaving 11 bases between. Germline V lookup: CDR1 SGDLS, CDR2 YYNGEE. The DNA of the CDR3 is TGTGCCAGCAGCGGGGGGGTACGTGAGACCCAGTACTTC. The encoded protein is CASSGGVRETQYF.

This clonotype came up many times. The chain is built from TRBV12-5 and TRBJ2-5; 10 positions agree with TRBD2. The CDR3 has 17 amino acids. With 4 bases clipped from V and 0 bases from J, the junction kept 8 bases outside the gene matches. Per the germline V gene, CDR1 is LGHNT and CDR2 is FRNRAP. CDR3: CASGWAPSGGHQETQYF. In DNA, the CDR3 is TGTGCTAGTGGTTGGGCCCCTAGCGGGGGCCACCAAGAGACCCAGTACTTC.

This clonotype came up a few times. J is TRBJ1-1 and V is TRBV5-4, with D possibly being TRBD1 (5 bases). This CDR3 contains 14 residues. Germline values: CDR1 SGHNT, CDR2 YYREEE (reference sequence). Trimming shortened V by 4 bases and J by 3 bases, and 13 bases separated the two germline ends. The CDR3 protein is CASSPTGGYTEAFF. The CDR3 nucleotides are TGTGCCAGCAGCCCCACCGGGGGGTACACTGAAGCTTTCTTT.